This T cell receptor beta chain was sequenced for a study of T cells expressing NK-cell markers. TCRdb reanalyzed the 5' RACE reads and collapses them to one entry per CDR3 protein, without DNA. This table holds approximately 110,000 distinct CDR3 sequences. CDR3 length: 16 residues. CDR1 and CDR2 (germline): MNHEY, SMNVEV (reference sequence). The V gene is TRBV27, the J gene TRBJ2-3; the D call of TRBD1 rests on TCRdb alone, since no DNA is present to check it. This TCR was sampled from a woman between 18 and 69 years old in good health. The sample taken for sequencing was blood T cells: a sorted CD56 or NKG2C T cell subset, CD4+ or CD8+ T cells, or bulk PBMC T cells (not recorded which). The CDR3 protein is CASSLMAGWGADTQYF.